This is a list of T cell receptor beta chains from one sample in a study of cytomegalovirus exposure and HLA in healthy donors. Here immunoSEQ multiplex PCR was the method, and the copy in TCRdb shows in-frame clones only, minus some. The sample gives under 75,000 clones, about nine tenths of which show up once; roughly 2% is in the top ten. Source material: PBMCs. These receptors all come from a woman aged 25 to 45 in good health and CMV-seronegative. Both conserved end residues are part of each CDR3. The D gene is left open where the match is weak. The listing skips clone size in some rows; elsewhere it reads once, few, many or a size class.

.,TRBJ1-2,TRBV28,.,TGTGCCAGCAGTTTAGGGCAGGGGTATGGCTACACCTTC,CASSLGQGYGYTF
TRBD1,TRBJ2-7,TRBV7-9,.,TGTGCCAGCAGCTTAATCGGGACAGGGACCTACGAGCAGTACTTC,CASSLIGTGTYEQYF
TRBD2,TRBJ2-7,TRBV11-2,.,TGTGCCAGCAGCCCGCCGGGACTAGCGGGGTCCTACGAGCAGTACTTC,CASSPPGLAGSYEQYF
.,TRBJ2-7,TRBV7-2,.,TGTGCCAGCAGCCAGACGGGAGCGCGGGAGCAGTACTTC,CASSQTGAREQYF
.,TRBJ1-2,TRBV4-1,.,TGCGCCAGCAGCCAAGATAGGAGACAGTACGGCTACACCTTC,CASSQDRRQYGYTF
TRBD2,TRBJ2-7,TRBV9,.,TGTGCCAGCAGCGTAGACGGCGGGAGCCACGAGCAGTACTTC,CASSVDGGSHEQYF
.,TRBJ2-1,TRBV28,.,TGTGCCAGCAGTCCCACCCCCAGAAAAAGGCAGTTCTTC,CASSPTPRKRQFF
TRBD1,TRBJ1-2,TRBV28,.,TGTGCCAGCAGTCCTAGGGCTGGGACAGGGGTCCTTTTAGCTAACTATGGCTACACCTTC,CASSPRAGTGVLLANYGYTF
.,TRBJ2-1,TRBV7-2,.,TGTGCCAGCAGCTTAACGTTCCGAGGGTTAGGCAATGAGCAGTTCTTC,CASSLTFRGLGNEQFF
TRBD2,TRBJ2-3,TRBV7-9,.,TGTGCCAGCAGCTCTAAGATAGCGGGAGTGGTAGATACGCAGTATTTT,CASSSKIAGVVDTQYF
TRBD2,TRBJ2-1,TRBV5-8,.,TGTGCCAGCAGCTTGATACTAGCGGGAGTCCATGAGCAGTTCTTC,CASSLILAGVHEQFF
.,TRBJ1-1,TRBV19,medium-sized,TGTGCCAGTAGTCCGACACAGAACACTGAAGCTTTCTTT,CASSPTQNTEAFF
.,TRBJ1-2,TRBV28,once,TGTGCCAGCAGTTCTCTTTTGGGGGGCTATGGCTACACCTTC,CASSSLLGGYGYTF
.,TRBJ1-1,TRBV7-9,.,TGTGCCAGCGGAGCCGCGGGAACGGTGAACACTGAAGCTTTCTTT,CASGAAGTVNTEAFF
TRBD1,TRBJ2-2,TRBV27,.,TGTGCCAGCAGGAACGACAGGGGCTTTAGTACCGGGGAGCTGTTTTTT,CASRNDRGFSTGELFF
.,TRBJ2-5,TRBV7-7,.,TGTGCTAGCAGCTTGAGCGGTTTCCAAGAGACCCAGTACTTC,CASSLSGFQETQYF
.,TRBJ1-1,TRBV4-1,.,TGCGCCAGCGCCAACGGAGGGTGGACTGAAGCTTTCTTT,CASANGGWTEAFF
.,TRBJ2-7,TRBV4-1,.,TGCGCCAGCAGCTCCGGGACACACTACGAGCAGTACTTC,CASSSGTHYEQYF
TRBD1,TRBJ1-4,TRBV7-9,.,TGTGCCAGCAGCTCCACGGGACAGGCTAATGAAAAACTGTTTTTT,CASSSTGQANEKLFF
TRBD1,TRBJ2-7,TRBV28,.,TGTGCCAGCAGCCTAGGGGGCGCCTCCTACGAGCAGTACTTC,CASSLGGASYEQYF
.,TRBJ2-3,TRBV28,.,TGTGCCAGCATCGAGCGGATCACAGATACGCAGTATTTT,CASIERITDTQYF
.,TRBJ1-6,TRBV5-6,.,TGTGCCAGCAGCGTACAGGGCGGTTATAATTCACCCCTCCACTTT,CASSVQGGYNSPLHF
.,TRBJ2-5,TRBV19,.,TGTGCCAGTAGTCCAGGGACTTCTAGGGAAAAAGAGACCCAGTACTTC,CASSPGTSREKETQYF
.,TRBJ1-1,TRBV28,.,TGTGCCAGCAGGCCTCAGGGGAGGAACACTGAAGCTTTCTTT,CASRPQGRNTEAFF
.,TRBJ1-1,TRBV7-9,few,TGTGCCAGCAGCTTAGGTACAGATAAAGCTTTCTTT,CASSLGTDKAFF
.,TRBJ2-7,TRBV13,.,TGTGCCAGCAGCTTAGGATCGCACAGGGATCAGGCCTACGAGCAGTACTTC,CASSLGSHRDQAYEQYF